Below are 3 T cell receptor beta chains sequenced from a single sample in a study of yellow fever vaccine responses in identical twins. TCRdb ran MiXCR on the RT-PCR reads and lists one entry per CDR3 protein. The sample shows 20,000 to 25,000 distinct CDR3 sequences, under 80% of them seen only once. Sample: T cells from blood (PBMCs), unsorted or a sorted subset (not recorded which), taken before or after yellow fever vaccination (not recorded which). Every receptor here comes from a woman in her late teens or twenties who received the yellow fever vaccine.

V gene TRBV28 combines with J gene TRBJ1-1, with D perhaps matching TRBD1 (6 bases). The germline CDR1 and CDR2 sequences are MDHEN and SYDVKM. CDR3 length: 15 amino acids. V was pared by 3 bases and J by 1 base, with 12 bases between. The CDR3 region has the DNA TGTGCCAGCAGTTTGCGGGGGGCTGGGAACACTGAAGCTTTCTTT. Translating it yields CASSLRGAGNTEAFF.

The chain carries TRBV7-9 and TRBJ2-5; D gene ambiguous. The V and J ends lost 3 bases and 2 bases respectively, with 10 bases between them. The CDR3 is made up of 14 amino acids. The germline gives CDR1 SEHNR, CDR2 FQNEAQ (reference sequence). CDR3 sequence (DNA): TGTGCCAGCAGCTTTACGGCGATGCAAGAGACCCAGTACTTC. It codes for CASSFTAMQETQYF.

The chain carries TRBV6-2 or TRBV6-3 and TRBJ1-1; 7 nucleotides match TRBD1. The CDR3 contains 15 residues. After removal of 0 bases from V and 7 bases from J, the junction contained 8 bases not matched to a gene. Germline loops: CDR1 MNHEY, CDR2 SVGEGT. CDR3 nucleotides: TGTGCCAGCAGTTACTCGAGGGGGCGCAGCGATGAAGCTTTCTTT. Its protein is CASSYSRGRSDEAFF.